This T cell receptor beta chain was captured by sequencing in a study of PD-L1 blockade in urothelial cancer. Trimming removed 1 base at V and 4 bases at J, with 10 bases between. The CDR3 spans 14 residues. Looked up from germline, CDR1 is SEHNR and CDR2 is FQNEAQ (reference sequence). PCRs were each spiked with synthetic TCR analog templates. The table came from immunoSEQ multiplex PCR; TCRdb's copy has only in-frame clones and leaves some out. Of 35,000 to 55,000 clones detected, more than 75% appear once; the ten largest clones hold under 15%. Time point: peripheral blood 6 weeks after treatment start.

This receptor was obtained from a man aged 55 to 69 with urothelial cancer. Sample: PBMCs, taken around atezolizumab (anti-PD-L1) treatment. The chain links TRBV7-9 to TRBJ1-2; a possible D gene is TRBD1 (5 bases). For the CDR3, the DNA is TGTGCCAGCAGCTTAGAGGGCAGGGTCTATGGCTACACCTTC. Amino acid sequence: CASSLEGRVYGYTF.